Below, 32 T cell receptor beta chains from the same sample are listed, as sequenced in a study of T cell changes during pregnancy in multiple sclerosis. Generated by immunoSEQ multiplex PCR, the TCRdb table keeps only in-frame clones and is missing some. The table lists 65,000 to 75,000 clones, under 95% of them singletons. Sample: peripheral blood, taken in the third trimester of pregnancy. Receptor source: a female donor in good health, enrolled as a control in a pregnancy study.

CDR3 sequence (DNA): TGTGCCAGCAGCTTCGTTGGTGGAGCGGGGGAGATGCAAGAGACCCAGTACTTC. As protein: CASSFVGGAGEMQETQYF. The chain carries TRBV13 and TRBJ2-5; 8 nucleotides match TRBD2. Germline-derived CDR1 and CDR2 are PRHDT and FYEKMQ (reference sequence). V shed 3 bases, J shed 2 bases, and the junction held 14 bases outside the gene matches. The CDR3 is made up of 18 amino acids.

This clone was picked up one time. V gene TRBV19 combines with J gene TRBJ1-5, with a possible D match to TRBD1 (6 bases). CDR1 LNHDA and CDR2 SQIVND come from the germline V gene (reference sequence). CDR3 length: 18 residues. The V end was cut by 3 bases, the J end by 0 bases, with 18 bases between. The CDR3 loop is CASSIRPDSSNSNQPQHF. The CDR3 nucleotides are TGTGCCAGTAGTATTAGGCCGGACAGTTCGAATAGCAATCAGCCCCAGCATTTT.

Here the CDR3 reads CASSSGGRADTQYF. CDR3 nucleotide sequence: TGTGCCAGCAGCTCCGGGGGGAGGGCAGATACGCAGTATTTT. The rearrangement joins TRBV7-2 to TRBJ2-3, with TRBD2 matching over 7 bases. Germline-derived CDR1 and CDR2 are SGHTA and FQGNSA. J was trimmed by 4 bases and V by 4 bases; bases with no gene match: 5. The CDR3 is 14 residues long.

This chain links TRBV30 with TRBJ2-7; tentatively, D is TRBD2 (7 bases). The CDR3 runs 14 residues. The V and J ends lost 0 bases and 4 bases respectively, with 13 bases between them. The V gene's germline CDR1 is GTSNPN and CDR2 SVGIG (reference sequence). In DNA form, the CDR3 reads TGTGCCTGGAGTGTAGGGGGGGTAGGGTACGAGCAGTACTTC. Translation: CAWSVGGVGYEQYF.

This sequence joins TRBV9 and TRBJ1-3; no definite D call. This CDR3 is 14 amino acids long. Per germline, CDR1 SGDLS and CDR2 YYNGEE. Trimming took off 5 bases at V and 2 bases at J, with 11 bases between the two ends. Here the CDR3 DNA reads TGTGCCAGCAGTGCCGGTGAACCTGGAAACACCATATATTTT. This gives the protein CASSAGEPGNTIYF.

This clone was recorded once. The chain recombines TRBV4-2 with TRBJ2-7, with 8 nucleotides matching TRBD2. With V trimmed by 4 bases and J by 5 bases, 7 bases remained unmatched. The germline gives CDR1 LGHNA, CDR2 YNFKEQ. The CDR3 runs 14 residues. The CDR3 DNA follows: TGTGCCAGCAGCCGGGGGACTAGGTCGGACGAGCAGTACTTC. Encoded protein: CASSRGTRSDEQYF.

This clone occurred once. The chain recombines TRBV23-1 with TRBJ1-6; no clear D gene. TRBV23-1 qualifies as an ORF whose function is uncertain. The CDR3 is made up of 17 amino acids. V lost 3 bases and J 8 bases, leaving 20 bases between the germline ends. The CDR3 protein is CASSHPKGGPTHSPLHF. The CDR3 nucleotides read TGCGCCAGCAGTCACCCAAAGGGCGGGCCGACCCATTCACCCCTCCACTTT.

The genes are TRBV6-4 and TRBJ2-2, with a possible D match to TRBD2 (6 bases). Deletions cut 0 bases from V and 7 bases from J, with 9 bases between. The CDR3 spans 14 residues. CDR1 is MRHNA, CDR2 SNTAGT, per germline. CDR3 sequence (DNA): TGTGCCAGCAGTGACTCGTGGGGAGGCGGGGAGCTGTTTTTT. It translates to CASSDSWGGGELFF.

The V gene is TRBV6-6, the J gene TRBJ2-7; 7 bases are a match to TRBD1. V shed 2 bases and J 4 bases; nucleotides not matched to a gene: 8. The CDR3 covers 15 residues. Germline CDR1 MNHNY, CDR2 SVGAGI (reference sequence). The CDR3 region is CASSYDRAAAYEQYF. DNA for the CDR3: TGTGCCAGCAGTTACGACAGGGCGGCCGCATACGAGCAGTACTTC.

The chain combines TRBV5-4 with TRBJ1-1; D perhaps matches TRBD1 (5 bases). The CDR3 runs to 13 residues. In germline, CDR1 is SGHNT, CDR2 YYREEE (reference sequence). Deletions cut 6 bases from V and 6 bases from J, with 15 bases between. The DNA for the CDR3 is TGTGCCAGCACCGGGAGGCAGGGTGCTGAAGCTTTCTTT. This codes for CASTGRQGAEAFF.

The gene calls are TRBV6-5 and TRBJ2-3; D not resolved. The CDR3 length is 14 residues. In germline, CDR1 is MNHEY, CDR2 SVGAGI. Trimming shortened V by 5 bases and J by 5 bases, and 14 bases separated the two germline ends. DNA for the CDR3: TGTGCCAGCAGTCGTCCAAGTTCGGGAGATACGCAGTATTTT. Residues: CASSRPSSGDTQYF.

V gene TRBV7-2 combines with J gene TRBJ2-7; D may be TRBD2 (5 bases). The germline gives CDR1 SGHTA, CDR2 FQGNSA. Trimming took 5 bases from V and 3 from J, leaving 20 bases between them. This CDR3 has 16 residues. The CDR3 bases are TGTGCCAGCAGCCTTACCCCCACCCGGGGTGTCTACGAGCAGTACTTC. Translating gives CASSLTPTRGVYEQYF.

The CDR3 DNA sequence: TGTGCCAGCAGCTTGGAGGGGATCACTGAAGCTTTCTTT. Its translation: CASSLEGITEAFF. The J gene is TRBJ1-1, the V gene TRBV11-1, with D possibly TRBD1 on 5 matching bases. The CDR3 consists of 13 residues. Trimming took 3 bases from V and 4 from J, leaving 9 bases between them. In germline, CDR1 is SGHAT, CDR2 FQDESV (reference sequence).

In this sample, this clone turned up once. The chain has TRBV5-1 and TRBJ2-1; 11 positions match TRBD2. The CDR3 runs 17 residues. Germline assignment: CDR1 SGHRS and CDR2 YFSETQ. Germline trimming cut 0 bases from V and 10 bases from J; bases unmatched to any gene: 12. The CDR3 sequence: CASSLDRTSGSASEQFF. The CDR3, as DNA: TGCGCCAGCAGCTTGGACCGGACTAGCGGGTCCGCTAGCGAGCAGTTCTTC.

In nucleotides, the CDR3 is TGTGCCAGCAGCGTCGGCGGAGAATATGGCTACACCTTC. Amino acid sequence: CASSVGGEYGYTF. The chain couples TRBV5-6 to TRBJ1-2; no definite D call. The CDR3 has 13 residues. With 4 bases removed from V and 5 bases from J, the gap between germline ends came to 12 bases. The germline V gene encodes CDR1 SGHDT and CDR2 YYEEEE.

The chain uses TRBV4-3 and TRBJ1-2; the D gene is possibly TRBD1 (5 bases). The CDR3 contains 14 residues. Deletions cut 1 base from V and 7 bases from J, with 13 bases between. Looked up from germline, CDR1 is LGHNA and CDR2 is YSLEER. The CDR3 nucleotides are TGCGCCAGCAGCCAAGGGAGGGGTACGGCTGGCTACACCTTC. As protein: CASSQGRGTAGYTF.

J is TRBJ1-3 and V is TRBV30; D possibly corresponds to TRBD1 (6 bases). CDR3 size: 13 residues. V was trimmed by 2 bases and J by 8 bases, leaving 13 bases between them. The germline V gene encodes CDR1 GTSNPN and CDR2 SVGIG (reference sequence). Here the CDR3 DNA reads TGTGCCTGGAGTCTCGGGGGGGCTGACACCATATATTTT. Protein sequence: CAWSLGGADTIYF.

The chain employs TRBV6-6 and TRBJ1-4; tentatively, D is TRBD1 (6 bases). The V and J ends lost 0 bases and 8 bases respectively, with 13 bases between them. Germline values: CDR1 MNHNY, CDR2 SVGAGI (reference sequence). This CDR3 comprises 15 residues. CDR3 coding DNA: TGTGCCAGCAGTTACTCCAGGGGTGGGAGAGAAAAACTGTTTTTT. This sequence encodes CASSYSRGGREKLFF.

The chain carries TRBV5-8 and TRBJ2-3; TRBD2 matches 11 bases. This CDR3 is built from 16 residues. The germline V gene encodes CDR1 SGHTS and CDR2 YDEGEE. V lost 0 bases, J lost 4 bases, and 4 bases stayed unmatched. CDR3 in amino acids: CASSLEVAGGPDTQYF. The CDR3, as DNA: TGTGCCAGCAGCTTGGAAGTAGCGGGGGGGCCAGATACGCAGTATTTT.

Worth noting for this clone: An end of the junction does not agree with germline; a read error may underlie this. The chain couples TRBV5-8 to TRBJ2-1; D is possibly TRBD1 (5 bases). The CDR3 totals 14 residues. Germline loops: CDR1 SGHTS, CDR2 YDEGEE. CDR3 in amino acids: CASSLGQTYNEQFF. The CDR3 nucleotides are TGTGCCAGCAGTTTGGGGCAGACCTACAATGAGCAGTTCTTC.

The chain carries TRBV7-8 and TRBJ2-7, with 9 bases matching TRBD1. Per the germline V gene, CDR1 is SGHVS and CDR2 is FQNEAQ. Germline trimming cut 5 bases from V and 5 bases from J; bases unmatched to any gene: 10. The CDR3 runs to 15 residues. CDR3 loop: CASSIGGTGFHEQYF. CDR3 coding DNA: TGTGCCAGCAGCATCGGCGGGACAGGGTTCCACGAGCAGTACTTC.

This rearrangement joins TRBV9 to TRBJ1-2; TRBD1 might be the D (6 bases). Germline V lookup: CDR1 SGDLS, CDR2 YYNGEE. CDR3 length: 15 residues. V was shortened by 2 bases and J by 4 bases, with 15 bases between the two germline ends. The CDR3 DNA reads TGTGCCAGCAGCGTCCCCCGGGACACGGGCTATGGCTACACCTTC. Translating gives CASSVPRDTGYGYTF.

V and J are TRBV6-5 and TRBJ2-3; TRBD2 might be the D (5 bases). The CDR3 is made up of 15 amino acids. The V gene lost 0 bases and the J gene lost 1 base, with 8 bases spanning the gap. The germline V gene has CDR1 MNHEY and CDR2 SVGAGI. CDR3 nucleotides: TGTGCCAGCAGTTACTCGAGGGCAGGCACAGATACGCAGTATTTT. Its protein product is CASSYSRAGTDTQYF.

This clone was detected only a few times. The chain carries TRBV5-1 and TRBJ2-7, with D tentatively TRBD1 (6 bases). V lost 4 bases and J 3 bases, leaving 11 bases between the germline ends. CDR1 SGHRS and CDR2 YFSETQ come from the germline V gene. This CDR3 is 13 amino acids long. CDR3 region: CASSGRDIYEQYF. As DNA, the CDR3 is TGCGCCAGCAGCGGCCGGGACATCTACGAGCAGTACTTC.

The CDR3 nucleotides are TGTGCCAGCAGCTTGGCCCGTGGACAGGGGGACACTGAAGCTTTCTTT. It translates to CASSLARGQGDTEAFF. This chain joins TRBV5-6 and TRBJ1-1; 10 bases agree with TRBD1. The CDR3 extends over 16 amino acids. With V trimmed by 0 bases and J by 3 bases, 5 bases remained unmatched. The germline V gene has CDR1 SGHDT and CDR2 YYEEEE. The variable domain in full, completed from reference TRBV5-6 and TRBJ1-1, reads DAGVTQSPTHLIKTRGQQVTLRCSPKSGHDTVSWYQQALGQGPQFIFQYYEEEERQRGNFPDRFSGHQFPNYSSELNVNALLLGDSALYLCASSLARGQGDTEAFFGQGTRLTVV.

The gene calls are TRBV5-8 and TRBJ2-7, with 7 nucleotides matching TRBD1. The germline V gene encodes CDR1 SGHTS and CDR2 YDEGEE. The CDR3 spans 17 residues. Trimming took 0 bases from V and 4 from J; bases not matched to a gene: 13. CDR3 region: CASSLVGGWSSHYEQYF. The CDR3 DNA reads as TGTGCCAGCAGCTTGGTAGGGGGCTGGTCTTCTCATTACGAGCAGTACTTC.

The chain has TRBV27 and TRBJ1-4; possibly TRBD1 for D (5 bases). V lost 1 base and J 6 bases, leaving 9 bases between the germline ends. The CDR3 sequence is 14 residues long. Germline V lookup: CDR1 MNHEY, CDR2 SMNVEV (reference sequence). This CDR3 is CASSLWQGDEKLFF. The CDR3, as DNA: TGTGCCAGCAGTTTATGGCAGGGTGATGAAAAACTGTTTTTT. The complete variable domain, with remaining parts taken from reference TRBV27 and TRBJ1-4, reads EAQVTQNPRYLITVTGKKLTVTCSQNMNHEYMSWYRQDPGLGLRQIYYSMNVEVTDKGDVPEGYKVSRKEKRNFPLILESPSPNQTSLYFCASSLWQGDEKLFFGSGTQLSVL.

The chain links TRBV28 to TRBJ2-7; D perhaps matches TRBD1 (6 bases). V was cut by 1 base and J by 6 bases, with 10 bases left in between. The CDR3 covers 13 residues. Germline V gene lookup returns CDR1 MDHEN and CDR2 SYDVKM. The CDR3 DNA sequence: TGTGCCAGCAGTTTATTTGAAGGGGGCGAGCAGTACTTC. It codes for CASSLFEGGEQYF.

The chain has TRBV15 and TRBJ1-1; D is perhaps TRBD1 (5 bases). Trimming cost V 0 bases and J 11 bases, with 19 bases left between them. The V gene's germline CDR1 is LNHNV and CDR2 YYDKDF (reference sequence). This CDR3 spans 15 amino acids. The CDR3 loop reads CATSRDIGTGEKAFF. CDR3 coding DNA: TGTGCCACCAGCAGAGATATAGGGACGGGGGAGAAGGCTTTCTTT.

This chain connects TRBV5-1 to TRBJ1-2; a weak D match, TRBD1 (5 bases). The CDR3 length is 12 residues. Trimming stripped 5 bases from V and 4 bases from J, with 9 bases between. CDR1 is SGHRS, CDR2 YFSETQ, per germline. The DNA of the CDR3 is TGCGCCAGCAGTTCAGACAGCTATGGCTACACCTTC. It specifies CASSSDSYGYTF. The full variable domain, with the rest looked up from reference TRBV5-1 and TRBJ1-2, is KAGVTQTPRYLIKTRGQQVTLSCSPISGHRSVSWYQQTPGQGLQFLFEYFSETQRNKGNFPGRFSGRQFSNSRSEMNVSTLELGDSALYLCASSSDSYGYTFGSGTRLTVV.

In its sample, this clone was seen once. The gene calls are TRBV7-9 and TRBJ1-4, with 8 bases identical to TRBD1. This CDR3 has 15 residues. V trimming: 6 bases; J trimming: 6 bases; junction bases outside the gene matches: 9. Germline-derived CDR1 and CDR2 are SEHNR and FQNEAQ (reference sequence). The CDR3 sequence: CASSPSQGAHEKLFF. CDR3 coding DNA: TGTGCCAGCAGTCCAAGCCAGGGGGCGCATGAAAAACTGTTTTTT.

Here the CDR3 DNA reads TGTGCCAGCAGTGAATGGGGGACAGGGGGGAATTCACCCCTCCACTTT. It yields the protein CASSEWGTGGNSPLHF. The V gene is TRBV2, the J gene TRBJ1-6, with 11 bases identical to TRBD1. The germline V gene encodes CDR1 SNHLY and CDR2 FYNNEI. V shed 2 bases, J shed 7 bases, and the junction held 4 bases outside the gene matches. CDR3 size: 16 residues.